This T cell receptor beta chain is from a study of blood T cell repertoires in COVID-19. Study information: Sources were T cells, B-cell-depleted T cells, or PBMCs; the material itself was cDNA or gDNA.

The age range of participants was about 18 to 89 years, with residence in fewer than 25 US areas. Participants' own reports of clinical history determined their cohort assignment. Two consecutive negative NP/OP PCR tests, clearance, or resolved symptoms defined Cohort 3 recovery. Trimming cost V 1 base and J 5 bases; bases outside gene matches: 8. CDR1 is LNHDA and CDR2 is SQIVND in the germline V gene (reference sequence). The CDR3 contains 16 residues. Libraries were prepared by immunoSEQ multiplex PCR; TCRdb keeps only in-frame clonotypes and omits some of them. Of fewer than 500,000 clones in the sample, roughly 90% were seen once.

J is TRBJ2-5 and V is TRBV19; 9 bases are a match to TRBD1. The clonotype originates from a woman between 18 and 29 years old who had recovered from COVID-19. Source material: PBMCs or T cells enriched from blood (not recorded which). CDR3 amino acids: CASSIVGQGELETQYF. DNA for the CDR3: TGTGCCAGTAGTATAGTGGGACAGGGTGAATTGGAGACCCAGTACTTC.